These 32 T cell receptor beta chains were all obtained from the same sample, sequenced in a study of CD8+ T cells in alopecia areata. Following RNA extraction, reverse transcription yielded cDNA that acted as the sequencing template. Profiled with immunoSEQ multiplex PCR; TCRdb holds only in-frame clones, not every one. Of 65,000 to 100,000 clones listed, roughly 51% were seen once; the top ten hold roughly 5.6%. The specimen sequenced was NKG2D-high CD8+ T cells sorted from blood. These receptors originate from a human donor with alopecia areata.

J is TRBJ2-7 and V is TRBV5-6, with D tentatively TRBD2 (5 bases). The CDR3 covers 12 residues. Germline loops: CDR1 SGHDT, CDR2 YYEEEE. The germline V and J ends were trimmed by 0 bases and 7 bases, with 8 bases remaining between them. For the CDR3, the DNA is TGTGCCAGCAGCTTGGGGCCGGGAGAGCAGTACTTC. Its protein is CASSLGPGEQYF.

This chain connects TRBV6-5 to TRBJ2-7; D call uncertain. V shed 7 bases and J shed 3 bases, with 10 bases lying between them. From germline, CDR1 is MNHEY and CDR2 SVGAGI. This CDR3 has 12 residues. Written as DNA, the CDR3 is TGTGCCAGCAAAAGGAGTGGCTACGAGCAGTACTTC. Residues: CASKRSGYEQYF.

In its sample, this clone was seen a few times. V usage is TRBV7-9 and J usage is TRBJ2-3; possible D gene TRBD2, 5 bases. The V gene lost 5 bases and the J gene lost 3 bases, with 15 bases spanning the gap. Looked up from germline, CDR1 is SEHNR and CDR2 is FQNEAQ (reference sequence). The CDR3 length is 15 residues. CDR3 sequence: CASSNQLESTDTQYF. Written as DNA, the CDR3 is TGTGCCAGCAGCAACCAACTAGAATCGACAGATACGCAGTATTTT.

This chain uses TRBV29-1 with TRBJ1-4; no firm D call. The CDR3 loop spans 16 amino acids. Trimming stripped 0 bases from V and 0 bases from J, with 11 bases between. CDR1 SQVTM and CDR2 ANQGSEA come from the germline V gene. This chain's CDR3 is CSVEDGKITTNEKLFF. CDR3 coding DNA: TGCAGCGTTGAAGATGGGAAGATAACAACTAATGAAAAACTGTTTTTT.

V and J are TRBV6-5 and TRBJ2-5; D uncertain. This CDR3 has 15 amino acids. Trimming removed 0 bases at V and 2 bases at J, with 10 bases between. Germline V gene lookup returns CDR1 MNHEY and CDR2 SVGAGI. CDR3 nucleotides: TGTGCCAGCAGTTACTCGAAGTCCGGGCAAGAGACCCAGTACTTC. This codes for CASSYSKSGQETQYF.

The table lists this clone with a count of one. The chain employs TRBV6-6 and TRBJ1-1; D is perhaps TRBD1 (5 bases). V dropped 4 bases and J dropped 7 bases, with 16 bases sitting between them. CDR3 length equals 14 residues. Germline V gene sequence: CDR1 MNHNY, CDR2 SVGAGI (reference sequence). The DNA for the CDR3 is TGTGCCAGCAGTTTCGAGGGGAAGCGGGATGAAGCTTTCTTT. Protein product: CASSFEGKRDEAFF.

The genes are TRBV19 and TRBJ2-5, with D uncertain. The CDR3 runs 12 residues. CDR1 is LNHDA, CDR2 SQIVND, per germline (reference sequence). Trimming left V 5 bases short and J 5 bases short, with 9 bases between. CDR3 nucleotides: TGTGCCAGTAGTGGTGACATGGAGACCCAGTACTTC. It is translated as CASSGDMETQYF.

J is TRBJ1-2 and V is TRBV7-2; TRBD1 is a possible D gene (5 bases). V lost 1 base and J 3 bases, leaving 12 bases between the germline ends. The CDR3 spans 15 residues. Germline V gene data show CDR1 as SGHTA and CDR2 as FQGNSA. Written as DNA, the CDR3 is TGTGCCAGCAGCTTAGACCCACAGGACTACTATGGCTACACCTTC. Its protein product is CASSLDPQDYYGYTF.

The chain carries TRBV11-2 and TRBJ2-5; D not certain. Looked up from germline, CDR1 is SGHAT and CDR2 is FQNNGV. V gave up 10 bases and J gave up 4 bases, with 19 bases separating them. There are 14 residues in the CDR3. CDR3 bases: TGTGCCATTACCCCGCTAGGGCGTGGAGAGACCCAGTACTTC. As protein: CAITPLGRGETQYF.

CDR3 region: CASGPAGGKDYGYTF. For the CDR3, the DNA is TGTGCCAGCGGCCCAGCAGGGGGTAAGGACTATGGCTACACCTTC. The chain couples TRBV27 to TRBJ1-2; 7 bases align to TRBD1. From germline, CDR1 is MNHEY and CDR2 SMNVEV (reference sequence). The CDR3 runs to 15 residues. V shed 8 bases and J 3 bases; nucleotides not matched to a gene: 12.

This clone has only a few counts. The chain uses TRBV25-1 and TRBJ2-1; D might be TRBD1 or TRBD2, each matching 5 bases. This CDR3 region has 13 residues. Trimming took off 5 bases at V and 5 bases at J, with 10 bases between the two ends. Germline CDR1 MGHDK, CDR2 SYGVNS. DNA of the CDR3: TGTGCCAGCAGTCGAGGGGCAGACAATGAGCAGTTCTTC. This sequence encodes CASSRGADNEQFF. Full variable domain (outside the CDR3, taken from reference TRBV25-1 and TRBJ2-1): EADIYQTPRYLVIGTGKKITLECSQTMGHDKMYWYQQDPGMELHLIHYSYGVNSTEKGDLSSESTVSRIRTEHFPLTLESARPSHTSQYLCASSRGADNEQFFGPGTRLTVL.

The chain joins TRBV28 to TRBJ2-1; TRBD2 matches at 14 bases. CDR1 and CDR2 from the germline V gene are MDHEN and SYDVKM. This CDR3 has 15 residues. Trimming took 3 bases from V and 5 from J; bases not matched to a gene: 0. For the CDR3, the DNA is TGTGCCAGCAGTTTGGGACTAGCGGGAGACAATGAGCAGTTCTTC. This encodes CASSLGLAGDNEQFF.

A few counts support this clone. The chain links TRBV6-5 to TRBJ2-1; D possibly corresponds to TRBD1 (5 bases). Deletions cut 6 bases from V and 15 bases from J, with 15 bases between. The CDR3 runs to 11 residues. The germline V gene encodes CDR1 MNHEY and CDR2 SVGAGI. CDR3 in DNA: TGTGCCAGCAGGCCAGACAGTACCCTGTTCTTC. It translates to CASRPDSTLFF.

This clone was counted a few times. The chain carries TRBV28 and TRBJ2-1; D may be TRBD1 (7 bases). This CDR3 has 16 residues. Per germline, CDR1 MDHEN and CDR2 SYDVKM. Trimming removed 10 bases at V and 9 bases at J, with 28 bases between. This chain's CDR3 is CAISLVGQGGSTEQFF. In DNA, the CDR3 is TGTGCCATCTCTTTAGTCGGGCAGGGGGGATCGACTGAGCAGTTCTTC.

A few counts support this clone. V usage is TRBV28 and J usage is TRBJ2-7; either TRBD1 or TRBD2 may supply D (5 bases each). The germline V gene encodes CDR1 MDHEN and CDR2 SYDVKM. The CDR3 has 14 amino acids. The ends were cut back, 5 bases at V and 3 bases at J, with 14 bases in the middle. The CDR3 region is CASSRAGTGYEQYF. The DNA for the CDR3 is TGTGCCAGCAGTAGAGCCGGGACGGGCTACGAGCAGTACTTC.

This chain uses TRBV5-6 with TRBJ2-5, with TRBD2 identical over 10 bases. The junction had 9 bases not matched to a gene; V was cut back by 3 bases and J by 7 bases. This CDR3 is 15 amino acids long. Germline values: CDR1 SGHDT, CDR2 YYEEEE. The CDR3 DNA is TGTGCCAGCAGCTCTCGACCTAGCGGGAGAGCGACCCAGTACTTC. Translating gives CASSSRPSGRATQYF. Looking up the rest from reference TRBV5-6 and TRBJ2-5 gives the full variable domain: DAGVTQSPTHLIKTRGQQVTLRCSPKSGHDTVSWYQQALGQGPQFIFQYYEEEERQRGNFPDRFSGHQFPNYSSELNVNALLLGDSALYLCASSSRPSGRATQYFGPGTRLLVL.

The J gene is TRBJ2-7, the V gene TRBV5-1, with TRBD2 matching over 10 bases. The V segment lost 3 bases and the J segment 6 bases; nucleotides outside the gene matches: 9. Germline assignment: CDR1 SGHRS and CDR2 YFSETQ. The CDR3 consists of 15 residues. The DNA of the CDR3 is TGCGCCAGCAGCTCGCCAAGCGGGGGGGCGGCCGAGCAGTACTTC. It yields the protein CASSSPSGGAAEQYF.

This clone was recorded only once. The chain couples TRBV4-1 to TRBJ2-1, with TRBD1 matching over 7 bases. J lost 10 bases, V lost 3 bases, and 6 bases had no gene match. Germline CDR1 reads MGHRA; CDR2 reads YSYEKL. The CDR3 runs 13 residues. The CDR3 loop is CASSHVTGEEQFF. Here the CDR3 DNA reads TGCGCCAGCAGCCATGTCACAGGGGAGGAGCAGTTCTTC.

The genes are TRBV4-1 and TRBJ1-5; D is perhaps TRBD1 (5 bases). Germline V gene sequence: CDR1 MGHRA, CDR2 YSYEKL. The V end was cut by 4 bases, the J end by 1 base, with 14 bases between. This CDR3 region has 16 residues. In DNA, the CDR3 is TGCGCCAGCAGCCTCAGATTCAGGGTGAGCAATCAGCCCCAGCATTTT. Amino acid sequence: CASSLRFRVSNQPQHF.

The rearrangement joins TRBV7-9 to TRBJ2-1, with TRBD2 matching over 12 bases. The CDR3 runs 19 residues. Trimming at V came to 6 bases and at J to 7 bases, leaving 19 bases not matched to a gene. Germline CDR1 SEHNR, CDR2 FQNEAQ (reference sequence). CDR3 region: CASRPLISTSGRMVNEQFF. As DNA, the CDR3 is TGTGCCAGCAGGCCCCTTATCTCGACTAGCGGGAGAATGGTAAATGAGCAGTTCTTC.

This chain joins TRBV4-1 and TRBJ2-5; 9 bases map to TRBD2. The V and J ends lost 6 bases and 5 bases, in that order; junction bases with no gene match: 10. From germline, CDR1 is MGHRA and CDR2 YSYEKL. This CDR3 contains 15 residues. CDR3 sequence reads: CASRPRLAGHETQYF. The CDR3 DNA reads TGCGCCAGCAGGCCGAGGCTAGCGGGGCATGAGACCCAGTACTTC.

This sequence joins TRBV13 and TRBJ2-7; D is possibly TRBD2 (5 bases). The CDR3 consists of 12 residues. The V end was cut by 3 bases, the J end by 5 bases, with 8 bases between. Per germline, CDR1 PRHDT and CDR2 FYEKMQ (reference sequence). CDR3: CASSFGSDEQYF. DNA of the CDR3: TGTGCCAGCAGCTTCGGTAGCGACGAGCAGTACTTC.

The chain has TRBV29-1 and TRBJ2-3; TRBD2 matches at 9 bases. The CDR3 extends over 15 amino acids. After removal of 0 bases from V and 2 bases from J, the junction contained 3 bases not matched to a gene. The germline V gene has CDR1 SQVTM and CDR2 ANQGSEA. The CDR3 bases are TGCAGCGTTGAAGAGACTAGCGGATACACAGATACGCAGTATTTT. Amino acid sequence: CSVEETSGYTDTQYF.

This clone was found a few times. J is TRBJ2-5 and V is TRBV6-6; 8 bases align to TRBD1. CDR1 is MNHNY and CDR2 is SVGAGI in the germline V gene (reference sequence). The CDR3 sequence is 15 residues long. J was trimmed by 1 base and V by 0 bases; bases with no gene match: 1. As DNA, the CDR3 is TGTGCCAGCAGTTACTCGCAGGGGGCCCAAGAGACCCAGTACTTC. It translates to CASSYSQGAQETQYF.

V usage is TRBV7-2 and J usage is TRBJ1-2; D might be TRBD1 (5 bases). Per germline, CDR1 SGHTA and CDR2 FQGNSA. The CDR3 loop spans 14 amino acids. V lost 5 bases and J 5 bases, leaving 15 bases between the germline ends. The DNA of the CDR3 is TGTGCCAGCAGCCCCGAGACAGAGTCATATGGCTACACCTTC. Translation gives CASSPETESYGYTF.

The V and J genes are TRBV9 and TRBJ2-7; D possibly matches TRBD1 or TRBD2 (5 bases each). Germline loops: CDR1 SGDLS, CDR2 YYNGEE. The CDR3 is 14 residues long. Trimming removed 8 bases at V and 7 bases at J, with 22 bases between. Here the CDR3 reads CASSPDTGREEQYF. For the CDR3, the DNA is TGTGCCAGTTCTCCGGACACCGGTCGGGAAGAGCAGTACTTC.

V gene TRBV7-3 combines with J gene TRBJ2-3; 8 bases agree with TRBD1. V lost 3 bases, J lost 6 bases, and 14 bases stayed unmatched. The CDR3 sequence is 17 residues long. CDR1 is SGHTA and CDR2 is FQGTGA in the germline V gene. CDR3 protein: CASSFEPGGIERDTQYF. CDR3 nucleotide sequence: TGTGCCAGCAGCTTTGAACCAGGGGGCATTGAGCGTGATACGCAGTATTTT.

The rearrangement links TRBV4-2 to TRBJ2-1; D remains ambiguous. Germline CDR1 LGHNA, CDR2 YNFKEQ. The CDR3 length is 11 residues. V lost 1 base to trimming and J lost 8 bases, with 3 bases between them. Here the CDR3 reads CASSQVDEQFF. The CDR3 DNA reads as TGTGCCAGCAGCCAAGTGGATGAGCAGTTCTTC.

The chain employs TRBV7-8 and TRBJ1-5; unclear D gene. Germline CDR1 is SGHVS and CDR2 is FQNEAQ. Trimming took 3 bases from V and 0 from J, leaving 9 bases between them. The CDR3 covers 15 residues. This CDR3 reads CASSFHDGSNQPQHF. The DNA of the CDR3 is TGTGCCAGCAGCTTCCACGACGGTAGCAATCAGCCCCAGCATTTT.

The chain couples TRBV5-1 to TRBJ2-1; 7 positions match TRBD2. Germline values: CDR1 SGHRS, CDR2 YFSETQ. This CDR3 spans 18 amino acids. Germline trimming cut 0 bases from V and 4 bases from J; bases unmatched to any gene: 13. The CDR3 protein is CASSLGTVGLGPYNEQFF. DNA for the CDR3: TGCGCCAGCAGCTTGGGGACGGTCGGACTAGGACCTTACAATGAGCAGTTCTTC.

The chain employs TRBV29-1 and TRBJ2-1; TRBD2 aligns across 7 bases. Germline V CDR1 and CDR2: SQVTM, ANQGSEA. This CDR3 has 15 amino acids. With V trimmed by 7 bases and J by 10 bases, 19 bases remained unmatched. CDR3 nucleotides: TGCAGCGGATCCGATGTCGAGGGAGGGCCTCAGGAGCAGTTCTTC. Translating it yields CSGSDVEGGPQEQFF.

The chain employs TRBV7-9 and TRBJ1-1; no clear D gene. CDR3 length equals 12 residues. The V and J ends lost 5 bases and 4 bases respectively, with 8 bases between them. Germline-derived CDR1 and CDR2 are SEHNR and FQNEAQ (reference sequence). The DNA for the CDR3 is TGTGCCAGCAGCCAAAAGTTCACTGAAGCTTTCTTT. It is translated as CASSQKFTEAFF.